This T cell receptor (beta chain) stems from a study of T cell changes during pregnancy in multiple sclerosis. Using immunoSEQ multiplex PCR, the repertoire was profiled, and TCRdb retains in-frame clones only, with some absent. The data show some 71,000 clones, with 91% seen just once and over 0.25% held by the top ten. This TCR derives from a female donor in good health, enrolled as a control in a pregnancy study. Sequenced here: CD4+ T cells from peripheral blood mononuclear cells, sampled in the third trimester of pregnancy.

The CDR3: CASSVGTGRINYGYTF. CDR3 in DNA: TGTGCCAGCAGTGTCGGGACAGGAAGAATTAACTATGGCTACACCTTC. The chain carries TRBV6-1 and TRBJ1-2; TRBD1 matches 8 bases. V shed 4 bases, J shed 1 base, and the junction held 8 bases outside the gene matches. This CDR3 has 16 amino acids. Germline assignment: CDR1 MNHNS and CDR2 SASEGT.